This TCR beta chain was captured by sequencing in a study of OX40 agonist ivuxolimab in advanced cancers. Study-level points and caveats: Compared with others, partial responders at 0.1-3.0 mg/kg displayed clonal expansion among the lowest.

Remarks on this clone: As yet, its antigen is unknown.

V was trimmed by 2 bases and J by 3 bases, leaving 11 bases between them. The germline CDR1 and CDR2 sequences are MDHEN and SYDVKM. This CDR3 region has 14 residues. The method was immunoSEQ multiplex PCR; TCRdb's version includes in-frame clones alone and lacks a portion of them. The sample yields over 50,000 clones, over 75% seen once. This specimen consisted of CD4+ or CD8+ T cells sorted from blood, obtained in a trial of the OX40 agonist ivuxolimab. This rearrangement joins TRBV28 to TRBJ2-7; the D is unclear. This clonotype originated in an adult with an advanced solid tumor such as melanoma, head and neck, liver or kidney cancer. The CDR3 bases are TGTGCCAGCAGTTTACCCCGTCGGCGCTACGAGCAGTACTTC. It encodes CASSLPRRRYEQYF.